Included here is one TCR beta chain sequence, with context. Its antigen is not known. Looked up from germline, CDR1 is SGDLS and CDR2 is YYNGEE. There are 17 residues in the CDR3. V shed 4 bases and J 6 bases; nucleotides not matched to a gene: 9. Method: immunoSEQ multiplex PCR; TCRdb's copy keeps in-frame clones and lacks some. The sample shows 100,000 to 150,000 clones, around 89% of them seen only once. The sample belongs to a study of T cell responses to AZD1222 COVID-19 vaccine. Overall study findings and caveats: There were repertoire samples only from the period after the peak T cell response. Reportedly, nearly half the spike-specific TCRs target unmutated variant regions.

This TCR was sampled from an adult who received the AZD1222 COVID-19 vaccine. The V call is TRBV9, the J call TRBJ2-1; 14 nucleotides agree with TRBD2. The specimen comprised peripheral blood, sampled 28 days after the second AZD1222 dose. The CDR3 DNA reads TGTGCCAGCAGCACATACCCTGGGACTAGCGGGGGCAATGAGCAGTTCTTC. Its translation: CASSTYPGTSGGNEQFF.